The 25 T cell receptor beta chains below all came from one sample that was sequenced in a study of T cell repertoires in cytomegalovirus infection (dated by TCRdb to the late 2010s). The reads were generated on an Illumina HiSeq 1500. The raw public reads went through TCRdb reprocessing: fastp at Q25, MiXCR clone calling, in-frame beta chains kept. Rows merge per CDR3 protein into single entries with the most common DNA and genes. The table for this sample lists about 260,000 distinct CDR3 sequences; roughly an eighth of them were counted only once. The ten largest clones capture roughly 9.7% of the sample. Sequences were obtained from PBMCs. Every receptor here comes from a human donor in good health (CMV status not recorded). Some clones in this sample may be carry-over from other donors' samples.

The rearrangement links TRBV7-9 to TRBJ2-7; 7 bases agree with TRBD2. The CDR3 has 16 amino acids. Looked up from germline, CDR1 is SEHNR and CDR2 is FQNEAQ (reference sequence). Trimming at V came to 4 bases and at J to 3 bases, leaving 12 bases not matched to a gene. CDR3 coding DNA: TGTGCCAGCAGCTCGTCTCTAGCGGAACTTAACTACGAGCAGTACTTC. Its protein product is CASSSSLAELNYEQYF.

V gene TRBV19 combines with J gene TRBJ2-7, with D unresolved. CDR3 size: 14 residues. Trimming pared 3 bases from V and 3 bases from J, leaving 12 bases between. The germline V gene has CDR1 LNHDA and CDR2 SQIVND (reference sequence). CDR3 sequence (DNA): TGTGCCAGTAGTATTGATGCAGCCAACTACGAGCAGTACTTC. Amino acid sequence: CASSIDAANYEQYF.

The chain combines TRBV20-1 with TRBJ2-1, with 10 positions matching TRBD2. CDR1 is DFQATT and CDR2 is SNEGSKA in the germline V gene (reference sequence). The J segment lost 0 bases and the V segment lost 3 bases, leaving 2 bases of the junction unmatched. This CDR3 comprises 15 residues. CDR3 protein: CSASQREGSYNEQFF. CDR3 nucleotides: TGCAGTGCTAGCCAGCGGGAGGGCTCCTACAATGAGCAGTTCTTC.

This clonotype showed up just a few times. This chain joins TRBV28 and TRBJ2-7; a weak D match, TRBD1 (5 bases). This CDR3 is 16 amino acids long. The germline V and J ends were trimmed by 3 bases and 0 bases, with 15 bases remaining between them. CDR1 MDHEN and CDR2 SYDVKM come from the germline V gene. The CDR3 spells CASSFNLGPASYEQYF. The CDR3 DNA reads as TGTGCCAGCAGTTTTAATTTGGGGCCGGCCTCCTACGAGCAGTACTTC.

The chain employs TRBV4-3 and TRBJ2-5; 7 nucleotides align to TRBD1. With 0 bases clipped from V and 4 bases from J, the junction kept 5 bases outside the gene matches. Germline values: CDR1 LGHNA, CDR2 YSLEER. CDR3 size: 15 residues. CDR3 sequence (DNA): TGCGCCAGCAGCCAAGATTATAGGGGGCGAGAGACCCAGTACTTC. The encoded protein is CASSQDYRGRETQYF.

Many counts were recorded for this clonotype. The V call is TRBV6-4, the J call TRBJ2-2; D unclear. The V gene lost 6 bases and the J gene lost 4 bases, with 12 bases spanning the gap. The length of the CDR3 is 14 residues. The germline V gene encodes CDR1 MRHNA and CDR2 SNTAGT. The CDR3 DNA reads TGTGCCAGCAGGGGCGCTCCATTCACCGGGGAGCTGTTTTTT. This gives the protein CASRGAPFTGELFF.

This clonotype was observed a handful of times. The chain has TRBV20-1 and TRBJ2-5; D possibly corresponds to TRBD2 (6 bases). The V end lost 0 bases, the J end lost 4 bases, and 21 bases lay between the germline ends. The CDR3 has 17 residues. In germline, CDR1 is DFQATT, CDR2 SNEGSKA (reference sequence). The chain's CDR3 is CSARDHRQRAGGETQYF. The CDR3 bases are TGCAGTGCTAGAGATCACCGTCAGCGGGCTGGAGGAGAGACCCAGTACTTC.

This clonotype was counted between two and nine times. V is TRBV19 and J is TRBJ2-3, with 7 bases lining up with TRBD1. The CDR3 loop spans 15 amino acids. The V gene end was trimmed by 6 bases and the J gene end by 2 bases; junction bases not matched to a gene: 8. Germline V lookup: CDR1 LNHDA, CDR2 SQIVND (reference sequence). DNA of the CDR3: TGTGCCAGTAGGTCACAGGGGCCCACCACAGATACGCAGTATTTT. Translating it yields CASRSQGPTTDTQYF. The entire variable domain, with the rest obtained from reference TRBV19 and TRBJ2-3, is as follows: DGGITQSPKYLFRKEGQNVTLSCEQNLNHDAMYWYRQDPGQGLRLIYYSQIVNDFQKGDIAEGYSVSREKKESFPLTVTSAQKNPTAFYLCASRSQGPTTDTQYFGPGTRLTVL.

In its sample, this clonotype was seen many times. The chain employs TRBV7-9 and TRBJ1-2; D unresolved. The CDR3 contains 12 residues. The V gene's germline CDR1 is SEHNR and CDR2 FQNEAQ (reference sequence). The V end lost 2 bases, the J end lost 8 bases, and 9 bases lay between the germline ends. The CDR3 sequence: CASSLSVGGYTF. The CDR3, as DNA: TGTGCCAGCAGCTTATCTGTGGGCGGCTACACCTTC.

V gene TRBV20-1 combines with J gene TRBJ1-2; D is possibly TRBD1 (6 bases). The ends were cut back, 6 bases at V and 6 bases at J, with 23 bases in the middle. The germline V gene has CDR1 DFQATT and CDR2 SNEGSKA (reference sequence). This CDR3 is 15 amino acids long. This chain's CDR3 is CSAHRVEVVLDGYTF. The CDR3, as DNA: TGCAGTGCCCACAGGGTAGAGGTAGTATTAGATGGCTACACCTTC.

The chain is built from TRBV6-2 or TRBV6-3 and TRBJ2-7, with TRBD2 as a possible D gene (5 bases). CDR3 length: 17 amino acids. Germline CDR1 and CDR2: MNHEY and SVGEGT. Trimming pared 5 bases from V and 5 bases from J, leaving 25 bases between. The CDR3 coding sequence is TGTGCCAGCAGTCCCACCTCTACCACTAGACTCAAAAACGAGCAGTACTTC. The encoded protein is CASSPTSTTRLKNEQYF.

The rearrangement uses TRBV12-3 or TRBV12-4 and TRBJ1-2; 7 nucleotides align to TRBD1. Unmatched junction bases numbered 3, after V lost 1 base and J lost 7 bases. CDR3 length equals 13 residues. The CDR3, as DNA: TGTGCCAGCAGTTTAGTGGGGACAGCTGGCTACACCTTC. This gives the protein CASSLVGTAGYTF.

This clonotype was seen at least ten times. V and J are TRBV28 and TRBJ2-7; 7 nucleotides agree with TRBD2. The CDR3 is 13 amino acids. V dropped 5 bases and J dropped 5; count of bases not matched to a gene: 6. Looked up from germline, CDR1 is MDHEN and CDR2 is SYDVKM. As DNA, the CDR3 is TGTGCCAGCAGTCCCGGGGGGAGGGACGAGCAGTACTTC. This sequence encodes CASSPGGRDEQYF.

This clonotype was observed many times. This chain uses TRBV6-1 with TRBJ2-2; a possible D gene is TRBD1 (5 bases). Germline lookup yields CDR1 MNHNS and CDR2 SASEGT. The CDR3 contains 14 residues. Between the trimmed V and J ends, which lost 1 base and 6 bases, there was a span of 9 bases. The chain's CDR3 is CASSEVGAAGELFF. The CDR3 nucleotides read TGTGCCAGCAGTGAAGTTGGGGCGGCCGGGGAGCTGTTTTTT.

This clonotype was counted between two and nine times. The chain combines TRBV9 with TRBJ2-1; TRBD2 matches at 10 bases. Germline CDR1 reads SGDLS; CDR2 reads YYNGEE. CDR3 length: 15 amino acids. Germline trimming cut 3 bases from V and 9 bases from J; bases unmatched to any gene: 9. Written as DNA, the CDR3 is TGTGCCAGCAGCGCCGATAGCGGGGGGCGGGGTGAGCAGTTCTTC. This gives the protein CASSADSGGRGEQFF.

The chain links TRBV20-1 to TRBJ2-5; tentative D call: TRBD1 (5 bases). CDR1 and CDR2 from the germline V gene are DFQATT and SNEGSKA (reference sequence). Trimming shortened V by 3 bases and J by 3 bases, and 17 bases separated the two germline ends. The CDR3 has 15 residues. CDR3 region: CSASYLRQLKETQYF. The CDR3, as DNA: TGCAGTGCTAGTTACCTCAGACAGCTGAAAGAGACCCAGTACTTC.

The CDR3 sequence is CASSEGGGGDEQFF. The CDR3 DNA reads as TGTGCCAGCAGTGAGGGGGGGGGCGGAGATGAGCAGTTCTTC. This sequence joins TRBV6-4 and TRBJ2-1, with D perhaps matching TRBD2 (7 bases). V was trimmed by 3 bases and J by 8 bases, leaving 14 bases between them. This CDR3 is 14 amino acids long. Germline lookup yields CDR1 MRHNA and CDR2 SNTAGT.

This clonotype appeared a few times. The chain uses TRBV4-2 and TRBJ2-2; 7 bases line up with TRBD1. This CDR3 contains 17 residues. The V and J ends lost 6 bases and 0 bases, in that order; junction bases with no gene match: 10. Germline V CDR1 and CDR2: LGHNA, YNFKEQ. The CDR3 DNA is TGTGCCAGCAGGATGTTTATTGGGACAGCGAACACCGGGGAGCTGTTTTTT. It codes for CASRMFIGTANTGELFF.

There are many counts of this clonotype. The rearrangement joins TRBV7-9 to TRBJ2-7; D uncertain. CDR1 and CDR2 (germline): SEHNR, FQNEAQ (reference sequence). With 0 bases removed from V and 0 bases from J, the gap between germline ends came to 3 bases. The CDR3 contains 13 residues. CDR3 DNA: TGTGCCAGCAGCTTAGCCAGCTCCTACGAGCAGTACTTC. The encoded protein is CASSLASSYEQYF.

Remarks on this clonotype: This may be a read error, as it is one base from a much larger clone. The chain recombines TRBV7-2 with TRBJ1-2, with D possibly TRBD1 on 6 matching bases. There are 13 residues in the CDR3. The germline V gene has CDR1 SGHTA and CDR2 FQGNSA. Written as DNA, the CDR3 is TGTGCCAGCAGCTTACCAGGGGCCTATGGCTTCACCTTC. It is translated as CASSLPGAYGFTF.

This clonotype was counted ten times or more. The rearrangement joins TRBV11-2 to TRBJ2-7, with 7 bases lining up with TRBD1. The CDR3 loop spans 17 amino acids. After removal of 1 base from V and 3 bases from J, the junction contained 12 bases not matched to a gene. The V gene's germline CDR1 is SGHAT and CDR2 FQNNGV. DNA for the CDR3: TGTGCCAGCAGCTTAGCCGGGACAGCAAACACACTCTACGAGCAGTACTTC. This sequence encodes CASSLAGTANTLYEQYF.

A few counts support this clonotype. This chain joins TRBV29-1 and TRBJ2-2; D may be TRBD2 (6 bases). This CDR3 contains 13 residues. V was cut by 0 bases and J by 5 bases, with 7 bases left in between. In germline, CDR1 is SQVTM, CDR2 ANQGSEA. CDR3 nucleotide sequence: TGCAGCGTTGAAGATCGGGAGACCGGGGAGCTGTTTTTT. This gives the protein CSVEDRETGELFF.

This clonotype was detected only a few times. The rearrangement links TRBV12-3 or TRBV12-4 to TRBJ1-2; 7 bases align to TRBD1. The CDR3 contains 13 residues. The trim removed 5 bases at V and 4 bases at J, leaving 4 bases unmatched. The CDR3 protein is CASSLRDSYGYTF. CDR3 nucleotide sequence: TGTGCCAGCAGTCTCCGGGACAGCTATGGCTACACCTTC.

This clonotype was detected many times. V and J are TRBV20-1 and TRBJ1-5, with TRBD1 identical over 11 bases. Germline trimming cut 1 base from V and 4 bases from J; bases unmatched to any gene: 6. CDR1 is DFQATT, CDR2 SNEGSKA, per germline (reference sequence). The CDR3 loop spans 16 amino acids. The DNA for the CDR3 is TGCAGTGCTAGAGGACTAGGGACAGGGGGGAATCAGCCCCAGCATTTT. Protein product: CSARGLGTGGNQPQHF.

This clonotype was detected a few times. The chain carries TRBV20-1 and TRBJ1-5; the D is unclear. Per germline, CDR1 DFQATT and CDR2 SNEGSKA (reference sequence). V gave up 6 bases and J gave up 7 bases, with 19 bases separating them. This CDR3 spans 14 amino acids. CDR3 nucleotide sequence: TGCAGTGCCCACCCCACGGGAGTAGGACAGCCCCAGCATTTT. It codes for CSAHPTGVGQPQHF.